This is a list of T cell receptor beta chains from one sample in a study of shared clonotypes between healthy human individuals. Using immunoSEQ multiplex PCR, the repertoire was profiled, and TCRdb retains in-frame clones only, with some absent. The table records around 990,000 clones, about 80% of them present only once. The material sequenced was memory CD4+ T cells from PBMCs. The source is a man aged 18 to 29 in good health. Some clones in this sample may be carry-over from other donors' samples. CDR3s include the opening cysteine and the closing phenylalanine or tryptophan. The D gene is left open where the match is weak. Expanded clones are given a class, and other clones once, few, many or no size at all.

J | size | V | length | D | CDR3 | DNA
TRBJ2-2 | - | TRBV19 | 15 | TRBD1 | CATGTGTGNTGELFF | TGTGCCACCGGTACCGGGACAGGGAACACCGGGGAGCTGTTTTTT
TRBJ2-7 | - | TRBV2 | 14 | - | CASLRTRGSYEQYF | TGTGCCAGCCTTAGGACTCGCGGCTCCTACGAGCAGTACTTC
TRBJ2-7 | few | TRBV6-6 | 14 | - | CASSQPTPSYEQYF | TGTGCCAGCAGCCAACCGACCCCAAGCTACGAGCAGTACTTC
TRBJ2-4 | - | TRBV18 | 16 | - | CASSPTGGRAKNIQYF | TGTGCCAGCTCACCAACCGGGGGCCGGGCCAAAAACATTCAGTACTTC
TRBJ2-3 | once | TRBV6-1 | 12 | - | CASSASRDTQYF | TGTGCCAGCAGTGCATCTAGGGATACGCAGTATTTT
TRBJ1-1 | - | TRBV2 | 12 | - | CATAGQNTEAFF | TGTGCCACCGCCGGTCAGAACACTGAAGCTTTCTTT
TRBJ2-5 | - | TRBV9 | 14 | - | CASSVGVSRETQYF | TGTGCCAGCAGCGTAGGGGTTTCTCGGGAGACCCAGTACTTC
TRBJ2-5 | - | TRBV5-1 | 18 | TRBD2 | CASSWGLAGGPGQETQYF | TGCGCCAGCAGCTGGGGACTAGCGGGAGGGCCCGGTCAGGAGACCCAGTACTTC
TRBJ2-7 | - | TRBV28 | 15 | TRBD1 | CASISGTGSSYEQYF | TGTGCCAGCATATCAGGGACAGGTTCGTCCTACGAGCAGTACTTC
TRBJ2-3 | few | TRBV29-1 | 17 | TRBD2 | CSVEGGLAGWGTDTQYF | TGCAGCGTTGAAGGGGGACTAGCGGGATGGGGCACAGATACGCAGTATTTT